Included here is one T cell receptor beta chain sequence, with context. Original data processing: Scientists estimated how many nucleated cells there were by amplifying reference gene primers. Data came from immunoSEQ multiplex PCR; TCRdb stores just in-frame clones and leaves some out. Clonal size and the V and J genes are those of that table, whereas D and trimming came from the DNA. In the table there are 120,000 to 150,000 clones, almost 90% of which are singletons. This entry belongs to a study of blood T cell repertoires in COVID-19. Study-wide background: Spain, Italy and the United States supplied samples that represented acute and convalescent COVID-19. The cDNA or gDNA used as material had been derived from T cells, B-cell-depleted T cells, or PBMCs.

Germline CDR1 ENHRY, CDR2 SYGVKD. Between the trimmed V and J ends, which lost 11 bases and 6 bases, there was a span of 22 bases. CDR3 length: 14 residues. This clonotype originated in a human donor in a cohort sampled during active COVID-19. V and J are TRBV10-3 and TRBJ1-2; the D is unclear. Sequenced material: peripheral blood. CDR3 loop: CAVGQVANGDGYTF. The DNA of the CDR3 is TGTGCCGTCGGTCAGGTAGCGAACGGGGATGGCTACACCTTC.